This TCR beta chain was identified in a study of a mutant IDH1 vaccine in newly diagnosed glioma. In the study overall: Previous treatment comprised radiotherapy, temozolomide, or both, mostly both.

Comment on this clone: What it binds is unknown.

Whole-study results and caveats: Of all patients, 93.3% showed vaccine-induced immune responses.

J lost 2 bases, V lost 3 bases, and 11 bases had no gene match. The germline gives CDR1 SGDLS, CDR2 YYNGEE. There are 16 residues in the CDR3. Time point specified: week 35, safety follow-up. The study gave 300 ug of mutant IDH1 20-mer peptide per vaccine dose, with topical imiquimod. This table comes from immunoSEQ multiplex PCR, and its TCRdb copy is limited to in-frame clones, with some not included. The repertoire includes about 32,000 clones, about four fifths of them detected once, and about 3% sits in the top ten. This specimen consisted of PBMCs, obtained from a glioma patient whose treatment included an IDH1 peptide vaccine. The sequence derives from a man in his forties with glioma. Some clones in this sample may be carry-over from other donors' samples. The V gene is TRBV9, the J gene TRBJ2-7, with TRBD2 matching 7 bases. CDR3 protein: CASSAGGGRGPYEQYF. CDR3 nucleotide sequence: TGTGCCAGCAGCGCGGGAGGAGGGCGGGGCCCCTACGAGCAGTACTTC. Supplemented by reference TRBV9 and TRBJ2-7, the full variable domain reads DSGVTQTPKHLITATGQRVTLRCSPRSGDLSVYWYQQSLDQGLQFLIQYYNGEERAKGNILERFSAQQFPDLHSELNLSSLELGDSALYFCASSAGGGRGPYEQYFGPGTRLTVT.